This entry describes one TCR beta chain. Some clones are missing from TCRdb's copy, which holds only in-frame ones; the method was immunoSEQ multiplex PCR. Of roughly 50,000 clones in the sample, roughly four fifths were seen once. The data stem from a study of PD-L1 blockade in urothelial cancer. Looking at the study overall: Patients' histories included 0 to 3 prior chemotherapy regimens. Samples came from 3 weeks, at the second dose, and 6 weeks into treatment.

Time point described: pretreatment peripheral blood. In germline, CDR1 is SGHRS, CDR2 YFSETQ. This CDR3 has 13 amino acids. With 5 bases removed from V and 4 bases from J, the gap between germline ends came to 10 bases. This receptor was taken from a man aged 65 to 79 with urothelial cancer. Sequencing was performed on PBMCs, taken around atezolizumab (anti-PD-L1) treatment. This chain links TRBV5-1 with TRBJ2-4, with D tentatively TRBD1 (5 bases). The CDR3 loop is CASRGQGKNIQYF. The DNA for the CDR3 is TGCGCCAGCAGAGGGCAGGGAAAAAACATTCAGTACTTC.